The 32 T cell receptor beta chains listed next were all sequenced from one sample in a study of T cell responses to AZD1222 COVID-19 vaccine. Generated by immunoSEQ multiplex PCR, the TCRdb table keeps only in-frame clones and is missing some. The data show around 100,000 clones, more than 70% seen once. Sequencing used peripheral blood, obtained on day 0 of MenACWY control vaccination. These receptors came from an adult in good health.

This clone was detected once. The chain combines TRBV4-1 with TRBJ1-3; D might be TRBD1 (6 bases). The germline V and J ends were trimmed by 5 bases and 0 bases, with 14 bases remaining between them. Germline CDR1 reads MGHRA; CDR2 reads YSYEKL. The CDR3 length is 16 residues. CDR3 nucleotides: TGCGCCAGCAGCAAACCGGGACACCGCTCTGGAAACACCATATATTTT. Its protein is CASSKPGHRSGNTIYF.

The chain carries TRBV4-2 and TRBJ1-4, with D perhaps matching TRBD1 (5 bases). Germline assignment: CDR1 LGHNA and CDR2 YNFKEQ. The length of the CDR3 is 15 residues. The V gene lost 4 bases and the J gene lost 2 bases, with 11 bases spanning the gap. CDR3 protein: CASSPQVGTNEKLFF. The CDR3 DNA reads TGTGCCAGCAGCCCACAGGTGGGCACTAATGAAAAACTGTTTTTT.

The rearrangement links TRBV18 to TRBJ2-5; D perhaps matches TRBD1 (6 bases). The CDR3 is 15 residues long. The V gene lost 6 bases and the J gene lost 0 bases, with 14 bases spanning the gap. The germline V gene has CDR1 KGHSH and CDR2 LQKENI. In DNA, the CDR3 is TGTGCCAGCTCCCTCGGTGGACAGTACCAAGAGACCCAGTACTTC. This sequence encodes CASSLGGQYQETQYF. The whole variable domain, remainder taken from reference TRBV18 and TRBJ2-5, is NAGVMQNPRHLVRRRGQEARLRCSPMKGHSHVYWYRQLPEEGLKFMVYLQKENIIDESGMPKERFSAEFPKEGPSILRIQQVVRGDSAAYFCASSLGGQYQETQYFGPGTRLLVL.

The CDR3 reads CASSPRAGGVTEAFF. The CDR3 region has the DNA TGTGCCAGTAGCCCACGTGCAGGGGGAGTGACTGAAGCTTTCTTT. This chain joins TRBV19 and TRBJ1-1; 7 bases fit TRBD1. Germline CDR1 reads LNHDA; CDR2 reads SQIVND (reference sequence). The CDR3 has 15 amino acids. The V segment lost 6 bases and the J segment 5 bases; nucleotides outside the gene matches: 12.

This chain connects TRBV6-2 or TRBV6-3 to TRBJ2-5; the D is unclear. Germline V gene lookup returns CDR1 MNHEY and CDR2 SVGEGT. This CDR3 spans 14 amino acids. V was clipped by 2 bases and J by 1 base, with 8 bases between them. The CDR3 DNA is TGTGCCAGCAGTTACAGAAGGGCCCAAGAGACCCAGTACTTC. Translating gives CASSYRRAQETQYF.

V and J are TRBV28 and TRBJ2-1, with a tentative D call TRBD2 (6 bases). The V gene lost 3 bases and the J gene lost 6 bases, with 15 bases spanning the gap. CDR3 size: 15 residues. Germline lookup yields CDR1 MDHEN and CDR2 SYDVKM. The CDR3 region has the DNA TGTGCCAGCAGTTTTCGCTCTCCCGGGGGCAATGAGCAGTTCTTC. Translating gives CASSFRSPGGNEQFF.

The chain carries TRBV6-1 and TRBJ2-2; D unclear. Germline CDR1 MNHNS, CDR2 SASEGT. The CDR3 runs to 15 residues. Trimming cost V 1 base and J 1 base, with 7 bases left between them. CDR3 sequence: CASSEVGGNTGELFF. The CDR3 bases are TGTGCCAGCAGTGAAGTTGGCGGGAACACCGGGGAGCTGTTTTTT.

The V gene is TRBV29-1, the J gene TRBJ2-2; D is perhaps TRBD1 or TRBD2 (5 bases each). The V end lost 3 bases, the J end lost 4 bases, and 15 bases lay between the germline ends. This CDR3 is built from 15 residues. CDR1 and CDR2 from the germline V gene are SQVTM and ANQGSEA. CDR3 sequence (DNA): TGCAGCGTTGACTTTGGGAGAAGGGGCACCGGGGAGCTGTTTTTT. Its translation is CSVDFGRRGTGELFF.

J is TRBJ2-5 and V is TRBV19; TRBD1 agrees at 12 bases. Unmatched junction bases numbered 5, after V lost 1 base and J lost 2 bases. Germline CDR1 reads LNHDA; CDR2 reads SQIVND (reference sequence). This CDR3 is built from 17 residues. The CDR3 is CASSIGTGQGAQETQYF. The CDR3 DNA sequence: TGTGCCAGTAGTATAGGCACGGGACAGGGGGCGCAAGAGACCCAGTACTTC.

CDR3 loop: CASSLARIGRDRVDNEKLFF. The CDR3, as DNA: TGTGCCAGCAGCTTAGCGCGGATTGGAAGAGACAGGGTGGACAATGAAAAACTGTTTTTT. V and J are TRBV7-8 and TRBJ1-4; 7 bases agree with TRBD1. The CDR3 consists of 20 residues. The V gene's germline CDR1 is SGHVS and CDR2 FQNEAQ. The V gene end was trimmed by 0 bases and the J gene end by 5 bases; junction bases not matched to a gene: 18.

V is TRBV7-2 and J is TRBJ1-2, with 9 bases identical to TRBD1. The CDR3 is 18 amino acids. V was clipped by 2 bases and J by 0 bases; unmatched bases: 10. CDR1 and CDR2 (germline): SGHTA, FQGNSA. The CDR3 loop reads CASSLTSGQGPANYGYTF. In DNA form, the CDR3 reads TGTGCCAGCAGCTTAACCTCGGGACAGGGTCCAGCTAACTATGGCTACACCTTC.

In nucleotides, the CDR3 is TGCGCCAGCAGTGCCGGAGGGGATGAAAGCGAAAAACTGTTTTTT. Its translation: CASSAGGDESEKLFF. This chain uses TRBV10-1 with TRBJ1-4, with TRBD1 as a possible D gene (5 bases). The V end lost 4 bases, the J end lost 8 bases, and 17 bases lay between the germline ends. The CDR3 contains 15 residues. Germline V gene data show CDR1 as WNHNN and CDR2 as SYGVQD (reference sequence).

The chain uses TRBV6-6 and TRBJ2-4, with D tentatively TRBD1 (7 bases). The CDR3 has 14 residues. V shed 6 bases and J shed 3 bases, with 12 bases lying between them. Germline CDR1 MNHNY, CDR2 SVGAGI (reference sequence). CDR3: CASREGQNKNIQYF. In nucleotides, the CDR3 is TGTGCCAGCAGGGAGGGACAGAACAAAAACATTCAGTACTTC.

Here the CDR3 DNA reads TGTGCCAGCAGTGCTCTAGCGGGGGCCGGGGTTGCCACAGATACGCAGTATTTT. This codes for CASSALAGAGVATDTQYF. The rearrangement joins TRBV2 to TRBJ2-3, with TRBD2 matching over 10 bases. The CDR3 covers 18 residues. Germline V CDR1 and CDR2: SNHLY, FYNNEI. V dropped 4 bases and J dropped 2; count of bases not matched to a gene: 12.

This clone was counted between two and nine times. CDR3 amino acids: CASSLSSYNSPLHF. The CDR3 coding sequence is TGTGCCAGCAGCCTAAGCTCCTATAATTCACCCCTCCACTTT. The chain carries TRBV9 and TRBJ1-6; D is unresolved. V shed 4 bases and J shed 0 bases, with 5 bases lying between them. The germline V gene has CDR1 SGDLS and CDR2 YYNGEE. The CDR3 is 14 amino acids. The whole variable domain, filled in from reference TRBV9 and TRBJ1-6, reads DSGVTQTPKHLITATGQRVTLRCSPRSGDLSVYWYQQSLDQGLQFLIQYYNGEERAKGNILERFSAQQFPDLHSELNLSSLELGDSALYFCASSLSSYNSPLHFGNGTRLTVT.

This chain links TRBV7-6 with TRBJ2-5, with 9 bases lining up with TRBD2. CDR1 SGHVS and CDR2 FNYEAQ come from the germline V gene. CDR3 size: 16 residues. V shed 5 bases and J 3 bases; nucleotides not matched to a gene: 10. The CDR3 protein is CASSRGEASGEETQYF. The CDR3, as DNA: TGTGCCAGCAGCCGGGGCGAGGCTAGCGGGGAAGAGACCCAGTACTTC.

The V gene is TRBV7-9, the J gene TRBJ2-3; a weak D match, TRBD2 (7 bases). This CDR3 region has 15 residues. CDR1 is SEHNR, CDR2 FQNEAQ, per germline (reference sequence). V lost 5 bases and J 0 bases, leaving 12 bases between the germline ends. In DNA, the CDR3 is TGTGCCAGCAGCGGGGGGGACACTAGCACAGATACGCAGTATTTT. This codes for CASSGGDTSTDTQYF.

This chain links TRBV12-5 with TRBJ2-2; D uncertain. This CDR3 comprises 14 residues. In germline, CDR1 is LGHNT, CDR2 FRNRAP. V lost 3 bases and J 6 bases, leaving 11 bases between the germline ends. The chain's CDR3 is CASGLGPPSGELFF. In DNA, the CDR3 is TGTGCTAGTGGTTTAGGCCCTCCGTCCGGGGAGCTGTTTTTT.

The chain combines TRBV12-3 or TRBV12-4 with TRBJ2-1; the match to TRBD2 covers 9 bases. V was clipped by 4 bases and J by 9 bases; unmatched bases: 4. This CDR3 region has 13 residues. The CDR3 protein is CASSWGTSREQFF. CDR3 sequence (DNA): TGTGCCAGCAGTTGGGGGACTAGCCGTGAGCAGTTCTTC.

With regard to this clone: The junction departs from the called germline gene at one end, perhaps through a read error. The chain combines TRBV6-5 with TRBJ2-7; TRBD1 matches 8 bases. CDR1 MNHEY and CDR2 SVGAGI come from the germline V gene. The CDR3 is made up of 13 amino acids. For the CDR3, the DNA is TGTGCCAGCAGCTCCGGACAGGGAAGAAGGACGGTCTTC. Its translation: CASSSGQGRRTVF.

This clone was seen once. CDR3 bases: TGTGCCAGCAGCCACACAGATTCACCCCTCCACTTT. This codes for CASSHTDSPLHF. This chain links TRBV3-1 (or the pseudogene TRBV3-2) with TRBJ1-6; no definite D call. The CDR3 has 12 amino acids. Trimming shortened V by 3 bases and J by 8 bases, and 5 bases separated the two germline ends. Per germline, CDR1 LGHDT and CDR2 YNNKEL (reference sequence).

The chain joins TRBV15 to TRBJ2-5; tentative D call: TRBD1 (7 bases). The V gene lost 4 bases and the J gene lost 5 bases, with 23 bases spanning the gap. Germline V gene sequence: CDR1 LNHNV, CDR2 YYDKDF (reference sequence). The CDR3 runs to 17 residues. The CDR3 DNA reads TGTGCCACCAGCACCACACAGAGGGCAGGGGGGATGGAGACCCAGTACTTC. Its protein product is CATSTTQRAGGMETQYF.

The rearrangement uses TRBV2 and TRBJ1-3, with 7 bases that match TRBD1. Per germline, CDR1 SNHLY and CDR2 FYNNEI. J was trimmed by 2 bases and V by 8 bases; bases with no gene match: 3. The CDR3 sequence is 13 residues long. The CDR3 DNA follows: TGTGCCAGCGACAGGGAGGCTGGAAACACCATATATTTT. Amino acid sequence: CASDREAGNTIYF.

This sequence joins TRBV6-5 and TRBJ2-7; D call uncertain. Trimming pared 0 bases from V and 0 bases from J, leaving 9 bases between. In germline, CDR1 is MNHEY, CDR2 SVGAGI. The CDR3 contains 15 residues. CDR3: CASSYSFNPSYEQYF. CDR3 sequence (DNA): TGTGCCAGCAGTTACTCATTTAACCCCTCCTACGAGCAGTACTTC.

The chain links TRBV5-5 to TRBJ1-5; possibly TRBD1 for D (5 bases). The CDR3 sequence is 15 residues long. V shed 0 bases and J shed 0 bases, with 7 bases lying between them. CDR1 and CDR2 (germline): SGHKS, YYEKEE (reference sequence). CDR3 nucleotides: TGTGCCAGCAGCTTGGAAGGGGATAGCAATCAGCCCCAGCATTTT. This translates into CASSLEGDSNQPQHF.

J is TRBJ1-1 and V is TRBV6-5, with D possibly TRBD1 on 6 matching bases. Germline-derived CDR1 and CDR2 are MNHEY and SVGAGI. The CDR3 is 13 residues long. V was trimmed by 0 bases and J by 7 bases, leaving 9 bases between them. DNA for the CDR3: TGTGCCAGCAGTTACTCGGCCAGGGGTGAAGCTTTCTTT. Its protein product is CASSYSARGEAFF.

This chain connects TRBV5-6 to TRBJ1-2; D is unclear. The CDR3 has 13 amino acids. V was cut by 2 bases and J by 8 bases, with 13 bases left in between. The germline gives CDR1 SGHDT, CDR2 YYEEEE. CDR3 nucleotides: TGTGCCAGCAGCTTAATTAACCCCCTCGGCTACACCTTC. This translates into CASSLINPLGYTF.

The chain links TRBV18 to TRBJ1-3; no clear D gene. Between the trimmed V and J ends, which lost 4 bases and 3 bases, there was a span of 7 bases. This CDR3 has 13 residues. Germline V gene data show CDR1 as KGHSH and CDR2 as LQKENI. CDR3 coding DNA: TGTGCCAGCTCACGAACTAATGGAAACACCATATATTTT. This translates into CASSRTNGNTIYF. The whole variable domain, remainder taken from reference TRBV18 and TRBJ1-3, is NAGVMQNPRHLVRRRGQEARLRCSPMKGHSHVYWYRQLPEEGLKFMVYLQKENIIDESGMPKERFSAEFPKEGPSILRIQQVVRGDSAAYFCASSRTNGNTIYFGEGSWLTVV.

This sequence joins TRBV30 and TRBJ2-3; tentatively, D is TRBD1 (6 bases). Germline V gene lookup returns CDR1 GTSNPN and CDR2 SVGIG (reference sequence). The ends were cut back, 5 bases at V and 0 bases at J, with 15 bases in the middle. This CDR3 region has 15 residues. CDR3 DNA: TGTGCCTGGGAACAGGGCGTAATTAGCACAGATACGCAGTATTTT. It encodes CAWEQGVISTDTQYF.

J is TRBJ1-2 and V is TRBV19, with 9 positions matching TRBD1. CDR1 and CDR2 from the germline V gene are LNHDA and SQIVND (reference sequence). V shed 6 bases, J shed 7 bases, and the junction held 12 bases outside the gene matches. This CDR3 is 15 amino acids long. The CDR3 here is CASREQGASRLGYTF. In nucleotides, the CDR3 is TGTGCCAGTAGGGAACAGGGGGCATCTCGTCTTGGCTACACCTTC.

In DNA form, the CDR3 reads TGTGCCAGCAGCCGGGAGTCCTACAATGAGCAGTTCTTC. This codes for CASSRESYNEQFF. This chain uses TRBV11-2 with TRBJ2-1; a weak D match, TRBD2 (6 bases). CDR1 and CDR2 (germline): SGHAT, FQNNGV. V was cut by 5 bases and J by 1 base, with 6 bases left in between. This CDR3 has 13 amino acids.

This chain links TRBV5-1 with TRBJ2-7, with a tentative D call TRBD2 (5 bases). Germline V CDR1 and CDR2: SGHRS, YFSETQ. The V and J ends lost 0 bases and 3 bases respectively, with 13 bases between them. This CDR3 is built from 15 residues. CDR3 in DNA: TGCGCCAGCAGCTTGGGATTTTCGGCGGGCTACGAGCAGTACTTC. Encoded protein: CASSLGFSAGYEQYF.